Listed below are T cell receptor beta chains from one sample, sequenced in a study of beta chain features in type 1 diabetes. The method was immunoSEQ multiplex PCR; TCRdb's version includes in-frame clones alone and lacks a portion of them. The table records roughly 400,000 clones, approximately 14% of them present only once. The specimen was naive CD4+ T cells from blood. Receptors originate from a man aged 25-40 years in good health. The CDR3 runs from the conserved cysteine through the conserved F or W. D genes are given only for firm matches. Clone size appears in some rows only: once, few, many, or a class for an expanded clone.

TGTGCCAGCAGTTTTGTGGCGCAGGGCCTCACCTACGAGCAGTACTTC	CASSFVAQGLTYEQYF	-	-	TRBV6-6	TRBJ2-7
TGTGCCAGCAGCGTAGGACTAGCGGGGGAAGAGCAGTACTTC	CASSVGLAGEEQYF	TRBD2	-	TRBV9	TRBJ2-7
TGTGCCAGCAGCTTGCGGGCCCAAGGGCAGACTAGCACAGATACGCAGTATTTT	CASSLRAQGQTSTDTQYF	-	few	TRBV11-3	TRBJ2-3
TGCGCCAGCAGTCCTCTCTATGGCTACACCTTC	CASSPLYGYTF	-	few	TRBV10-2	TRBJ1-2
TGCGCCAGCAGTCGACAGGGGGGCACTGAAGCTTTCTTT	CASSRQGGTEAFF	TRBD1	-	TRBV4-1	TRBJ1-1
TGTGCCATCAGGGGACGTAGCGGGGGGGGCACAGATACGCAGTATTTT	CAIRGRSGGGTDTQYF	TRBD2	-	TRBV10-3	TRBJ2-3
TGTGCCAGCAGTTCCCGACAGGGGGCAGGTGGCTACACCTTC	CASSSRQGAGGYTF	TRBD1	-	TRBV27	TRBJ1-2
TGTGCCAGCAGCAAAAGCGGGAGAGGGGAGACCCAGTACTTC	CASSKSGRGETQYF	TRBD2	-	TRBV13	TRBJ2-5
TGCGCCAGCAGCTTGGACTCCAGCCTGCTCACAGATACGCAGTATTTT	CASSLDSSLLTDTQYF	-	-	TRBV5-1	TRBJ2-3
TGTGCCAGCAGCCGGGACGGGAATGAGCAGTTCTTC	CASSRDGNEQFF	-	few	TRBV6-1	TRBJ2-1
TGTGCCTGGAGTCGCCCCGACAGGGTCCCCTACAATGAGCAGTTCTTC	CAWSRPDRVPYNEQFF	TRBD1	-	TRBV30	TRBJ2-1
TGTGCCTGGAGTGTTTGGGTGAGTGCGGATGAGCAGTTCTTC	CAWSVWVSADEQFF	-	few	TRBV30	TRBJ2-1
TGTGCCAGCAGTACAGGGAACTATGGCTACACCTTC	CASSTGNYGYTF	-	few	TRBV7-9	TRBJ1-2
TGTGCCTGGAGTGAGCGGGAGCCAAATGAGCAGTTCTTC	CAWSEREPNEQFF	TRBD2	few	TRBV30	TRBJ2-1
TGTGCCAGCAGCACCGATACGAATGAGCAGTTCTTC	CASSTDTNEQFF	-	many	TRBV7-9	TRBJ2-1
TGTGCCTGGAGTGTCGGTCGGGACTCCTACAATGAGCAGTTCTTC	CAWSVGRDSYNEQFF	-	few	TRBV30	TRBJ2-1
TGTGCCAGCAGCCAACACCCCGGACAGGGGACCTACGAGCAGTACTTC	CASSQHPGQGTYEQYF	TRBD1	few	TRBV14	TRBJ2-7
TGTGCCAGCAGCGCCCTATCTGGGGCCAACGTCCTGACTTTC	CASSALSGANVLTF	-	few	TRBV9	TRBJ2-6
TGCAGCGTTGTGGCAGGGTCTGATGGCTACACCTTC	CSVVAGSDGYTF	-	few	TRBV29-1	TRBJ1-2
TGTGCCAGCAGCCCAGAGACCAATGAGCAGTTCTTC	CASSPETNEQFF	-	few	TRBV7-2	TRBJ2-1
TGTGCCAGCAGTTACTCGGCGACAGGGATGAACACTGAAGCTTTCTTT	CASSYSATGMNTEAFF	TRBD1	-	TRBV6-5	TRBJ1-1
TGTGCCACCAGCAGAGATCGAGGACTAGCGGGGGAGACCCAGTACTTC	CATSRDRGLAGETQYF	TRBD2	-	TRBV15	TRBJ2-5
TGTGCCAGCAGTGAACGAGTCAGTTTTTCCTACGAGCAGTACTTC	CASSERVSFSYEQYF	-	-	TRBV6-1	TRBJ2-7
TGTGCCAGCAGCTACATGACAGGGGCGGCGGAGACCCAGTACTTC	CASSYMTGAAETQYF	TRBD1	-	TRBV7-9	TRBJ2-5
TGTGCCAGCAGCGTAGGTGGCCCGATGGGTGAAAAACTGTTTTTT	CASSVGGPMGEKLFF	-	-	TRBV9	TRBJ1-4
TGTGCCACCAGCAGACGACAGGGCGGCAATGAGCAGTTCTTC	CATSRRQGGNEQFF	TRBD1	many	TRBV15	TRBJ2-1
TGCGCCAGCAGCTTGTGGCGGGGACGCACAGATACGCAGTATTTT	CASSLWRGRTDTQYF	-	-	TRBV5-1	TRBJ2-3
TGTGCCAGCAGTAGCAGCATGGGGTATTCGGAGACCCAGTACTTC	CASSSSMGYSETQYF	-	few	TRBV25-1	TRBJ2-5
TGTGCCAGCTCACCAGGAGCGGGGACCACAGATACGCAGTATTTT	CASSPGAGTTDTQYF	TRBD2	-	TRBV18	TRBJ2-3
TGTGCCAGCAGCTTAGTTAGCGGAACCGACAATGAGCAGTTCTTC	CASSLVSGTDNEQFF	-	-	TRBV7-9	TRBJ2-1
TGTGCCAGCTCACCAGGAACAGGGACAAACCAGCCCCAGCATTTT	CASSPGTGTNQPQHF	-	-	TRBV18	TRBJ1-5
TGTGCCAGCAGGAAGAGCGGGACAGGGGTGGCCGGGGAGCTGTTTTTT	CASRKSGTGVAGELFF	TRBD1	-	TRBV25-1	TRBJ2-2
TGCAGCGTTGGGAGACAGGGATCAGCTAACTATGGCTACACCTTC	CSVGRQGSANYGYTF	TRBD1	-	TRBV29-1	TRBJ1-2
TGTGCCAGCAGTAATCCGGGACTAGCGGGAGTTAATGAGCAGTTCTTC	CASSNPGLAGVNEQFF	TRBD2	few	TRBV6-6	TRBJ2-1
TGCGCCAGCAGCCGGTACGCGGGGACAGATACGCAGTATTTT	CASSRYAGTDTQYF	-	few	TRBV4-3	TRBJ2-3
TGTGCCAGCAGCTCAGTCGCTGGGGAGCTGTTTTTT	CASSSVAGELFF	-	few	TRBV7-2	TRBJ2-2
TGCAGTGCCTATGGGACATCTGAAGCTTTCTTT	CSAYGTSEAFF	-	few	TRBV20-1	TRBJ1-1
TGTGCCAGCAGCACGACAGGAAACACCGGGGAGCTGTTTTTT	CASSTTGNTGELFF	-	-	TRBV7-3	TRBJ2-2
TGCGCCAGCAGCATCGAAACCAGGGGGAGGTTCGGTTCACCCCTCCACTTT	CASSIETRGRFGSPLHF	TRBD1	few	TRBV5-1	TRBJ1-6
TGTGCCAGCAGCGTAGTGGGGCACGATTCACCCCTCCACTTT	CASSVVGHDSPLHF	-	few	TRBV9	TRBJ1-6
TGTGCCAGCAGCGTTGGACTAGCGGTCCCTCGGGATGAGCAGTTCTTC	CASSVGLAVPRDEQFF	TRBD2	few	TRBV2	TRBJ2-1
TGTGCCAGCAGCCCACGAAGGATCCCGGGAGAAGCCAAAAACATTCAGTACTTC	CASSPRRIPGEAKNIQYF	-	-	TRBV7-9	TRBJ2-4
TGCAGCGGAGGGCGGGAGGACTATGGCTACACCTTC	CSGGREDYGYTF	-	-	TRBV29-1	TRBJ1-2
TGTGCCACCAGCAGAGCGGGGATCGTCGAGCAGTACTTC	CATSRAGIVEQYF	-	few	TRBV15	TRBJ2-7
TGCAGCGCTCTAGCGGGGGGGAGGGATGAGCAGTTCTTC	CSALAGGRDEQFF	TRBD2	-	TRBV29-1	TRBJ2-1
TGTGCCAGCAGCCCCCAGGGACATCCCTCCTACGAGCAGTACTTC	CASSPQGHPSYEQYF	-	-	TRBV9	TRBJ2-7
TGTGCCATCACGGACAGGGTCTACAATGAGCAGTTCTTC	CAITDRVYNEQFF	TRBD1	-	TRBV10-3	TRBJ2-1
TGTGCCACCGCGGGGCGGGAGATTGGGACAGATACGCAGTATTTT	CATAGREIGTDTQYF	TRBD2	-	TRBV2	TRBJ2-3
TGTGCCTGGACTGAACTAGCGGGAGGCGGATTTGGCACCGGGGAGCTGTTTTTT	CAWTELAGGGFGTGELFF	TRBD2	-	TRBV30	TRBJ2-2
TGTGCCAGCAGCTGCGGGCTAGTCACAGATACGCAGTATTTT	CASSCGLVTDTQYF	-	-	TRBV7-2	TRBJ2-3
TGTGCCAGCAGAGGGGGAGTTCGGAATGAGCAGTTCTTC	CASRGGVRNEQFF	-	few	TRBV6-5	TRBJ2-1
TGTGCCTGGACCTCCAGCGGGAGTAGGTACAATGAGCAGTTCTTC	CAWTSSGSRYNEQFF	TRBD2	-	TRBV30	TRBJ2-1
TGTGCCTGGAGTACCCGACTAGACCCCCCCAATGAGCAGTTCTTC	CAWSTRLDPPNEQFF	-	-	TRBV30	TRBJ2-1